These T cell receptor beta chains were read from a single sample in a study of OX40 agonist ivuxolimab in advanced cancers. Sequencing used immunoSEQ multiplex PCR; TCRdb keeps in-frame clones, though not all of them. The sample holds about 83,000 clones; around 84% are singletons and the top ten take 1.5% to 2%. The source material was CD4+ or CD8+ T cells sorted from blood, sampled in a trial of the OX40 agonist ivuxolimab. These receptors all stem from an adult with an advanced solid tumor such as melanoma, head and neck, liver or kidney cancer. CDR3s include the opening cysteine and the closing phenylalanine or tryptophan. Fields, in order: D gene, clone size, J gene, V gene, CDR3 length, CDR3 protein, CDR3 DNA. A D gene is named only where the DNA matches it firmly. Size is omitted from some rows. Given values are once, few, many or a class for expanded clones.

>TRBD2|NA|TRBJ2-5|TRBV6-1|15
CASTGAGGQSETQYF
TGTGCCAGCACGGGGGCGGGGGGGCAATCAGAGACCCAGTACTTC
>TRBD2|NA|TRBJ2-2|TRBV10-2|13
CAATSGGAGELFF
TGCGCCGCCACTAGCGGGGGTGCCGGGGAGCTGTTTTTT
>NA|NA|TRBJ2-7|TRBV2|14
CASTHPTPLGEQYF
TGTGCCAGCACCCACCCGACTCCCCTGGGCGAGCAGTACTTC
>NA|NA|TRBJ2-1|TRBV11-2|18
CASSSHRGASNSYNEQFF
TGTGCCAGCAGCTCCCATCGGGGGGCGAGTAACTCCTACAATGAGCAGTTCTTC
>NA|NA|TRBJ2-3|TRBV18|13
CASSRYSTDTQYF
TGTGCCAGCTCACGGTATAGCACAGATACGCAGTATTTT
>NA|NA|TRBJ2-3|TRBV6-5|13
CASSFRRTDTQYF
TGTGCCAGCAGTTTCAGGCGGACAGATACGCAGTATTTT
>TRBD2|NA|TRBJ2-2|TRBV28|21
CASSLIEIWRGGSWSTGELFF
TGTGCCAGCAGTTTAATTGAGATATGGCGGGGGGGCTCATGGAGCACCGGGGAGCTGTTTTTT
>TRBD1|NA|TRBJ2-4|TRBV2|13
CASSSTGGNIQYF
TGTGCCAGCAGCTCAACAGGGGGAAACATTCAGTACTTC
>TRBD2|NA|TRBJ2-4|TRBV28|18
CASSPLWRGERDKNIQYF
TGTGCCAGCAGCCCGCTGTGGCGGGGGGAGAGGGACAAAAACATTCAGTACTTC
>NA|NA|TRBJ2-3|TRBV5-6|16
CASSQSGQRSTDTQYF
TGTGCCAGCAGCCAATCGGGGCAGAGAAGCACAGATACGCAGTATTTT
>NA|NA|TRBJ2-2|TRBV6-5|12
CASLRYTGELFF
TGTGCCAGCCTGAGGTACACCGGGGAGCTGTTTTTT
>NA|NA|TRBJ2-2|TRBV2|16
CASSAWGGWNTGELFF
TGTGCCAGCAGTGCCTGGGGCGGTTGGAACACCGGGGAGCTGTTTTTT
>NA|once|TRBJ1-2|TRBV5-1|13
CASSPDGNYGYTF
TGCGCCAGCAGCCCGGACGGGAACTATGGCTACACCTTC
>TRBD1|NA|TRBJ2-5|TRBV5-1|15
CASSLQTGGGETQYF
TGCGCCAGCAGCCTACAAACAGGGGGCGGAGAGACCCAGTACTTC
>NA|once|TRBJ1-5|TRBV5-1|13
CASSPDTDQPQHF
TGCGCCAGCAGTCCGGACACCGATCAGCCCCAGCATTTT
>NA|NA|TRBJ1-1|TRBV2|16
CASSVKAIGVNTEAFF
TGTGCCAGCAGTGTAAAAGCAATAGGAGTGAACACTGAAGCTTTCTTT
>NA|NA|TRBJ2-5|TRBV14|12
CASSGGRETQYF
TGTGCCAGCAGCGGGGGCCGAGAGACCCAGTACTTC
>TRBD2|NA|TRBJ2-7|TRBV5-1|15
CASSLDGGVPSEQYF
TGCGCCAGCAGCTTGGATGGGGGGGTTCCGAGCGAGCAGTACTTC
>NA|NA|TRBJ2-1|TRBV7-2|13
CASSFTGEGEQFF
TGTGCCAGCAGCTTTACAGGGGAGGGAGAGCAGTTCTTC
>TRBD1|few|TRBJ1-6|TRBV2|14
CASSVGGRNSPLHF
TGTGCCAGCAGTGTAGGGGGCAGGAATTCACCCCTCCACTTT
>TRBD2|NA|TRBJ2-1|TRBV5-1|15
CASSLFLAGENEQFF
TGCGCCAGCAGCTTGTTTCTAGCGGGGGAAAATGAGCAGTTCTTC
>TRBD1|NA|TRBJ1-2|TRBV25-1|13
CASKAQGAEGYTF
TGTGCCAGCAAGGCACAGGGGGCGGAGGGCTACACCTTC
>NA|NA|TRBJ1-3|TRBV30|16
CAWRIGVGASGNTIYF
TGTGCCTGGAGGATCGGTGTGGGGGCTTCTGGAAACACCATATATTTT
>NA|NA|TRBJ2-3|TRBV6-9|12
CASSSGSDTQYF
TGTGCCAGCAGCTCAGGGTCAGATACGCAGTATTTT
>NA|NA|TRBJ2-3|TRBV6-1|14
CASKEGRSTDTQYF
TGTGCCAGCAAGGAAGGTAGAAGCACAGATACGCAGTATTTT
>NA|NA|TRBJ2-7|TRBV9|14
CASSVAPFVHEQYF
TGTGCCAGCAGCGTAGCCCCCTTCGTCCACGAGCAGTACTTC
>TRBD2|NA|TRBJ2-2|TRBV9|14
CASSFAGDTGELFF
TGTGCCAGCAGCTTCGCGGGGGACACCGGGGAGCTGTTTTTT
>NA|few|TRBJ1-4|TRBV4-3|14
CASSQDIGLEKLFF
TGCGCCAGCAGCCAAGATATCGGGCTTGAAAAACTGTTTTTT
>NA|NA|TRBJ1-1|TRBV5-5|15
CASSLIARGDTEAFF
TGTGCCAGCAGCTTGATAGCCAGGGGTGACACTGAAGCTTTCTTT
>TRBD1|few|TRBJ1-5|TRBV5-6|14
CASSRTGSNQPQHF
TGTGCCAGCAGCCGGACAGGGAGCAATCAGCCCCAGCATTTT
>NA|NA|TRBJ1-2|TRBV7-2|14
CASRPPGGSYGYTF
TGTGCCAGCAGGCCCCCGGGCGGGTCCTATGGCTACACCTTC
>TRBD2|NA|TRBJ2-5|TRBV27|18
CASSSLAGGPPYQETQYF
TGTGCCAGCAGTTCGCTAGCGGGGGGGCCACCGTACCAAGAGACCCAGTACTTC
>TRBD1|NA|TRBJ2-3|TRBV7-7|15
CASSPRQGSTDTQYF
TGTGCTAGCAGCCCCCGACAGGGGAGCACAGATACGCAGTATTTT
>TRBD1|NA|TRBJ1-1|TRBV5-1|14
CASSTGQGRGEAFF
TGCGCCAGCAGCACCGGACAGGGACGGGGTGAAGCTTTCTTT
>TRBD1|NA|TRBJ2-5|TRBV7-3|15
CASSTQGGPEETQYF
TGTGCCAGCAGCACACAGGGGGGACCGGAAGAGACCCAGTACTTC
>NA|NA|TRBJ1-1|TRBV5-1|15
CASSSQGPTNTEAFF
TGCGCCAGCAGCTCGCAGGGGCCAACCAACACTGAAGCTTTCTTT
>TRBD1|NA|TRBJ1-4|TRBV16|15
CASSQLTGAGEKLFF
TGTGCCAGCAGCCAACTAACAGGGGCGGGTGAAAAACTGTTTTTT
>NA|few|TRBJ1-2|TRBV7-2|14
CASSLARGSYGYTF
TGTGCCAGCAGCTTAGCGCGCGGCTCCTATGGCTACACCTTC
>NA|NA|TRBJ1-6|TRBV9|12
CASSPYRSPLHF
TGTGCCAGCAGCCCCTATCGGTCACCCCTCCACTTT
>NA|NA|TRBJ2-1|TRBV28|15
CATSAIQAVYNEQFF
TGTGCCACCTCGGCCATTCAAGCGGTGTACAATGAGCAGTTCTTC
>NA|NA|TRBJ1-6|TRBV10-3|14
CAIRATSRNSPLHF
TGTGCCATCAGGGCGACCTCACGTAATTCACCCCTCCACTTT
>TRBD1|NA|TRBJ2-1|TRBV6-6|13
CAAGQGAYNEQFF
TGTGCCGCAGGACAGGGGGCCTACAATGAGCAGTTCTTC
>NA|NA|TRBJ1-5|TRBV6-5|15
CASSYSGFGNQPQHF
TGTGCCAGCAGTTACTCAGGGTTCGGCAATCAGCCCCAGCATTTT
>NA|NA|TRBJ1-5|TRBV30|16
CAWSVGEIYSNQPQHF
TGTGCCTGGAGTGTAGGAGAGATCTATAGCAATCAGCCCCAGCATTTT
>NA|NA|TRBJ1-6|TRBV2|15
CASSGPGRNNSPLHF
TGTGCCAGCAGTGGGCCGGGACGGAATAATTCACCCCTCCACTTT
>NA|NA|TRBJ1-2|TRBV28|16
CASKGTGFLFGQGYTF
NA
>NA|NA|TRBJ1-1|TRBV20-1|8
CSARGRAF
TGCAGTGCTAGAGGACGCGCTTTT
>NA|NA|TRBJ1-1|TRBV5-4|15
CASSLEPGQDTEAFF
TGTGCCAGCAGCTTGGAGCCAGGGCAGGACACTGAAGCTTTCTTT
>NA|once|TRBJ1-6|TRBV5-6|16
CASSFGTGTYNSPLHF
TGTGCCAGCAGCTTCGGGACGGGTACCTATAATTCACCCCTCCACTTT
>TRBD1|NA|TRBJ1-2|TRBV30|14
CAWNRDRANYGYTF
TGTGCCTGGAACCGGGACAGGGCGAACTATGGCTACACCTTC
>NA|few|TRBJ1-5|TRBV7-9|12
CASSESNQPQHF
TGTGCCAGCAGCGAAAGCAATCAGCCCCAGCATTTT